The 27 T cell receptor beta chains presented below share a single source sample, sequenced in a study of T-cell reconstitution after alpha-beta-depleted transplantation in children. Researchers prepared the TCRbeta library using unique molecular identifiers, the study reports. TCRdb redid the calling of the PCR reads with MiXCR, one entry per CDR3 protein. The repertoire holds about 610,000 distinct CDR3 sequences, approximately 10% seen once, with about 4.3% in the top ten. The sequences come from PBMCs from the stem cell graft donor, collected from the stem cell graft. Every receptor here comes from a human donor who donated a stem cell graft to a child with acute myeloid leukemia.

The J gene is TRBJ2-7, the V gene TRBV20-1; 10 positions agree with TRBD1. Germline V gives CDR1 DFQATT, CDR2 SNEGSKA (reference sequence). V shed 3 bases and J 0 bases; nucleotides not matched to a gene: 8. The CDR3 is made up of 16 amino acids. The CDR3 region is CSASSGGQGISYEQYF. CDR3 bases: TGCAGTGCTAGCTCCGGGGGACAGGGGATCTCCTACGAGCAGTACTTC.

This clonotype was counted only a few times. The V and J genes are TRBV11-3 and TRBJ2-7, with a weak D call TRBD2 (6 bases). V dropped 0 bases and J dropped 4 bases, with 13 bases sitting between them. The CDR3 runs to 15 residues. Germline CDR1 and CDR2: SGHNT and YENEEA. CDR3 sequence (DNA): TGTGCCAGCAGCTTAGAGGTGGAGGGCCGGTACGAGCAGTACTTC. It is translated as CASSLEVEGRYEQYF.

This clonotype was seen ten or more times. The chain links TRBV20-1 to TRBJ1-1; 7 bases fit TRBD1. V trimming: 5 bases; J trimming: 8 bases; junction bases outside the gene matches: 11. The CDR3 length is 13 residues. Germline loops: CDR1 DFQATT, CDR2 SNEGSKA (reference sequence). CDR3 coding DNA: TGCAGTGCTCGGGACAGCCGGATAAAAGAAGCTTTCTTT. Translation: CSARDSRIKEAFF.

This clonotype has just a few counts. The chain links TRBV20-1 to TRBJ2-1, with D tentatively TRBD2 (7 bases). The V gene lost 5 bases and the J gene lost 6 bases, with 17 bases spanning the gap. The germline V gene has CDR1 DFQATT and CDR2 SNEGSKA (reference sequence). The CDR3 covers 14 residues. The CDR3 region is CSARRGGGSNEQFF. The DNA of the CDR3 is TGCAGTGCTCGAAGGGGAGGGGGGAGCAATGAGCAGTTCTTC.

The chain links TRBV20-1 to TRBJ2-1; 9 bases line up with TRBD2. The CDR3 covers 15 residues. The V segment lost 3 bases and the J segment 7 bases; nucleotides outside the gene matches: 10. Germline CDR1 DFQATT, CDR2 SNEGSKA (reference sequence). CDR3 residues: CSASPSGRISNEQFF. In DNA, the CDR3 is TGCAGTGCTAGCCCAAGCGGGAGGATTTCAAATGAGCAGTTCTTC.

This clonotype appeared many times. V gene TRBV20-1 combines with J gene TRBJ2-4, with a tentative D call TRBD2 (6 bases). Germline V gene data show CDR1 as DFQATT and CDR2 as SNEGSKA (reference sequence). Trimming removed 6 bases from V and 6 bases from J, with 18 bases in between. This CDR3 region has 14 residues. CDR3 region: CSAQGPEGPNIQYF. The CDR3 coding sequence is TGCAGTGCCCAAGGTCCGGAGGGGCCAAACATTCAGTACTTC.

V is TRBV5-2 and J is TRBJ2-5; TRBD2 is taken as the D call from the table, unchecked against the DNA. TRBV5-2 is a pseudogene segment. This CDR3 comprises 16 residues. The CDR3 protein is CASGLKVPSGPGTQYF. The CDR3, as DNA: TGTGCCAGCGGCTTGAAGGTCCCTAGCGGACCTGGGACCCAGTACTTC.

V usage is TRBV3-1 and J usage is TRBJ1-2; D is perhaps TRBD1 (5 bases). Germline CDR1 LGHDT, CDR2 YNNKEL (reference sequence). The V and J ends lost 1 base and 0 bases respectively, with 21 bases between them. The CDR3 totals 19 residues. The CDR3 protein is CASSQVGKGLLDPNYGYTF. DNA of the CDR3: TGTGCCAGCAGCCAAGTAGGGAAGGGACTGTTGGACCCTAACTATGGCTACACCTTC.

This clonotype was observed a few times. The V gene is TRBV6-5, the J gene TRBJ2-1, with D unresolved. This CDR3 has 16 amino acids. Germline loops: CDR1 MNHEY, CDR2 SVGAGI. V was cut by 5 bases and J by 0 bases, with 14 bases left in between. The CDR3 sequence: CASSPMTFSSYNEQFF. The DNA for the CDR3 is TGTGCCAGCAGTCCTATGACTTTCAGCTCCTACAATGAGCAGTTCTTC.

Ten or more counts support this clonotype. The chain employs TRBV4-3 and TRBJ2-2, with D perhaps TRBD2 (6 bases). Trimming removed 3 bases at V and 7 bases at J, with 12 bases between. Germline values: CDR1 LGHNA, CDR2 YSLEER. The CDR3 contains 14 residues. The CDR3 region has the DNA TGCGCCAGCAGCCATAGCGGAAGGGGCGGGGAGCTGTTTTTT. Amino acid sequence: CASSHSGRGGELFF.

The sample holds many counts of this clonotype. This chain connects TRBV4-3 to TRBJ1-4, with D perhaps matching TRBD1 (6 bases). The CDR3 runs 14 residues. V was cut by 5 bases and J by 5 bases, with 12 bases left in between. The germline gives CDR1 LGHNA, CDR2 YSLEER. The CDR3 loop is CASSLQGPNEKLFF. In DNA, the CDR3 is TGCGCCAGCAGCTTACAGGGCCCAAATGAAAAACTGTTTTTT.

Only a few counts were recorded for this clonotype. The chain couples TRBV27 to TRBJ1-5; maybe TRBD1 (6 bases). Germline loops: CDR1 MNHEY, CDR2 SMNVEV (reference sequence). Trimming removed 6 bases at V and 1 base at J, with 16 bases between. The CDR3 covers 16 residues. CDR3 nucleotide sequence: TGTGCCAGCAGCTTGAGGGGGGAGCGCAGCAATCAGCCCCAGCATTTT. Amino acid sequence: CASSLRGERSNQPQHF.

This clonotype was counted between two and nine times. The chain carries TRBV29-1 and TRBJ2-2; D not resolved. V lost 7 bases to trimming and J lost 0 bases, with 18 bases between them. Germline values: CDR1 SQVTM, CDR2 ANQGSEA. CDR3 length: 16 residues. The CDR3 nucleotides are TGCAGCGCCTCTCCCGGGCAGGCGCCGAACACCGGGGAGCTGTTTTTT. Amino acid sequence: CSASPGQAPNTGELFF.

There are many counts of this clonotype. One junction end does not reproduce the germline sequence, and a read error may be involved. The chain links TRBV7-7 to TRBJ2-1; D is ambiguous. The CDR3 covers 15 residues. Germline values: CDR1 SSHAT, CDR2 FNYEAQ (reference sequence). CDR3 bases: TGTGCTAGCAGCTTAGATGATCGAAGCTTGAATGAGCAGTTCTTC. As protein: CASSLDDRSLNEQFF.

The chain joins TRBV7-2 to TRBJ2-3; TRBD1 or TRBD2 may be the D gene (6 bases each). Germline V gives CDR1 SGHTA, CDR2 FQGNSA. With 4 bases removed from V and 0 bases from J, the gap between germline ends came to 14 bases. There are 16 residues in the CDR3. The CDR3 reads CASSSKGGASTDTQYF. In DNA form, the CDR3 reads TGTGCCAGCAGCTCCAAGGGGGGTGCTAGCACAGATACGCAGTATTTT.

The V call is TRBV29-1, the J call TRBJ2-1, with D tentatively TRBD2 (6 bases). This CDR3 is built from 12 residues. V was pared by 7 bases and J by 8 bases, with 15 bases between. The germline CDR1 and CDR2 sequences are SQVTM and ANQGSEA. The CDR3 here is CSATGDWDEQFF. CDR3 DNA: TGCAGCGCCACCGGGGACTGGGATGAGCAGTTCTTC.

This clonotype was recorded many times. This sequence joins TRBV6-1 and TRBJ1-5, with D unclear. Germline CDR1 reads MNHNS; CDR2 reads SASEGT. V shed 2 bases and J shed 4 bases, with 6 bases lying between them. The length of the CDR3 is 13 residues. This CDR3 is CASSELSNQPQHF. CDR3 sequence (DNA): TGTGCCAGCAGTGAATTATCGAATCAGCCCCAGCATTTT.

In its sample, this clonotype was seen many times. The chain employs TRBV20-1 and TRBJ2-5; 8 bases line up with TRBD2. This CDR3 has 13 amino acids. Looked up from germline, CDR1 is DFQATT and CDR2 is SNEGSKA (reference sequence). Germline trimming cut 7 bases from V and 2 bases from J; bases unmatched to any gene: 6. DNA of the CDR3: TGCAGTGTTGTTAGCGGGATTCAAGAGACCCAGTACTTC. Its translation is CSVVSGIQETQYF.

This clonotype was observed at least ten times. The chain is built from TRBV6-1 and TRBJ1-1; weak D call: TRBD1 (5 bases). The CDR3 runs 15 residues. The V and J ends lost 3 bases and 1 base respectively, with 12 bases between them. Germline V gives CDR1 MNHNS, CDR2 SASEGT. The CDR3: CASSEGVLPNTEAFF. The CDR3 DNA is TGTGCCAGCAGTGAGGGGGTCTTACCGAACACTGAAGCTTTCTTT.

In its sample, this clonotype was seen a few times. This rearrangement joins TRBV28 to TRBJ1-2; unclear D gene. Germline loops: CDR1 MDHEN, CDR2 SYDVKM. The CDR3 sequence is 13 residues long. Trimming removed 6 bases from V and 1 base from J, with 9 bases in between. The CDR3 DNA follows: TGTGCCAGCAGGGAACACCTTAACTATGGCTACACCTTC. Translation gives CASREHLNYGYTF.

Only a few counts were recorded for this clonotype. CDR3 loop: CATRDWGGTGELFF. The CDR3 nucleotides read TGTGCCACCCGAGACTGGGGGGGGACCGGGGAGCTGTTTTTT. The chain recombines TRBV12-3 or TRBV12-4 with TRBJ2-2; 7 nucleotides match TRBD2. The CDR3 loop spans 14 amino acids. V shed 10 bases and J 5 bases; nucleotides not matched to a gene: 10.

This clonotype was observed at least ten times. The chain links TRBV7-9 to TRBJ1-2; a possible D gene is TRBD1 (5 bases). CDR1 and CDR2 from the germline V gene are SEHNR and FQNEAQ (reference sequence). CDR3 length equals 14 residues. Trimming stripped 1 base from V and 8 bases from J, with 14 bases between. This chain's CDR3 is CASSLGGEFPGYTF. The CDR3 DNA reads TGTGCCAGCAGCTTAGGGGGGGAGTTCCCGGGCTACACCTTC.

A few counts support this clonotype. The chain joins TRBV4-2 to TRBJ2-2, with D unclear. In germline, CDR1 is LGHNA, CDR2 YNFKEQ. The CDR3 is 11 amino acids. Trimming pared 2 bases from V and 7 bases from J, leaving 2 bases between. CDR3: CASSQIGELFF. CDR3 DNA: TGTGCCAGCAGCCAAATCGGGGAGCTGTTTTTT.

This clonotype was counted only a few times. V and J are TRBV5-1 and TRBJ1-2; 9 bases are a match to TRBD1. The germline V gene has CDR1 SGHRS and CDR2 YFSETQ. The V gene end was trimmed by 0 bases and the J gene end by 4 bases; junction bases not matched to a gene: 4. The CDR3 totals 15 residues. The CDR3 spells CASSLEGQGPYGYTF. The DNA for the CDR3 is TGCGCCAGCAGCTTGGAGGGACAGGGCCCCTATGGCTACACCTTC.

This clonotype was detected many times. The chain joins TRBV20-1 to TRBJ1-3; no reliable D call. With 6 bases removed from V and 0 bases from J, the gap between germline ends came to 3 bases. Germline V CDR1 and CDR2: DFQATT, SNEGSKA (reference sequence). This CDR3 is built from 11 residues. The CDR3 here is CSASSGNTIYF. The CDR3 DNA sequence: TGCAGTGCCTCCTCTGGAAACACCATATATTTT.

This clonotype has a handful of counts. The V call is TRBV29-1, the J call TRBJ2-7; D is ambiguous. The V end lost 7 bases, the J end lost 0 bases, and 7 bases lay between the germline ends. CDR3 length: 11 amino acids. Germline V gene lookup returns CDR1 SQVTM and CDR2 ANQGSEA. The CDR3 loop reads CSAQLSYEQYF. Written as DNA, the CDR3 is TGCAGCGCACAGCTCTCCTACGAGCAGTACTTC.

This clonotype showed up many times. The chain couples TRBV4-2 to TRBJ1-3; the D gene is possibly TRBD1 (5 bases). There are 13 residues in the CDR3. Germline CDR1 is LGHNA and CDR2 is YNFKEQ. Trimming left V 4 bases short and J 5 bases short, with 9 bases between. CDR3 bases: TGTGCCAGCAGCCTCGACAGCAGAAACACCATATATTTT. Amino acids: CASSLDSRNTIYF.